Sequencing of this TCR beta chain was carried out in a study of T-cell reconstitution after alpha-beta-depleted transplantation in children. Library preparation (for TCRbeta) was performed with unique molecular identifiers. TCRdb reprocessed the PCR reads via MiXCR and lists one record per CDR3 protein. The table lists 280,000 or so distinct CDR3 sequences, more than 9% of them singletons. V was shortened by 5 bases and J by 2 bases, with 9 bases between the two germline ends. CDR3 length: 13 residues. The germline V gene encodes CDR1 SGHAT and CDR2 FQNNGV. This clonotype has a count of ten or more. Its antigen is unidentified. The study's findings and limits: Several hundred expanded graft clones reportedly gave rise to the alpha-beta T cells present about two months after transplant. Newly generated T cells supplied most T-cell counts and diversity one year post-transplant. Surviving recipient T cells and intrathymic progenitors accounted for some patients' high TCRbeta diversity at day 60.

This chain uses TRBV11-2 with TRBJ1-2; TRBD1 is a possible D gene (5 bases). The sequencing here drew on peripheral blood, taken 180 days after TCRalphabeta/CD19-depleted stem cell transplant. The source of this sequence is a male patient between 2 and 9 years old who had a stem cell transplant for chronic granulomatous disease, so the T cells may come from the graft donor. CDR3 nucleotides: TGTGCCAGCAGCCCGGGACCCAACTATGGCTACACCTTC. Translation: CASSPGPNYGYTF.